This T cell receptor (beta chain) is from a study of pediatric ulcerative colitis. Study outcomes and limitations: Two patients had blood samples with substantially reduced template counts.

For this clone: What it binds is unknown.

The CDR3 covers 14 residues. Trimming cost V 6 bases and J 4 bases, with 15 bases left between them. CDR1 MNHEY and CDR2 SMNVEV come from the germline V gene (reference sequence). Using immunoSEQ multiplex PCR, the repertoire was profiled, and TCRdb retains in-frame clones only, with some absent. This table holds about 64,000 clones, 70% to 90% found once. This TCR derives from a boy between 10 and 17 years old with severe ulcerative colitis. The material sequenced was blood. The J gene is TRBJ1-1, the V gene TRBV27, with D unresolved. The CDR3 bases are TGTGCCAGCAGCCCGGGTGGGTCTCCCACTGAAGCTTTCTTT. It yields the protein CASSPGGSPTEAFF.